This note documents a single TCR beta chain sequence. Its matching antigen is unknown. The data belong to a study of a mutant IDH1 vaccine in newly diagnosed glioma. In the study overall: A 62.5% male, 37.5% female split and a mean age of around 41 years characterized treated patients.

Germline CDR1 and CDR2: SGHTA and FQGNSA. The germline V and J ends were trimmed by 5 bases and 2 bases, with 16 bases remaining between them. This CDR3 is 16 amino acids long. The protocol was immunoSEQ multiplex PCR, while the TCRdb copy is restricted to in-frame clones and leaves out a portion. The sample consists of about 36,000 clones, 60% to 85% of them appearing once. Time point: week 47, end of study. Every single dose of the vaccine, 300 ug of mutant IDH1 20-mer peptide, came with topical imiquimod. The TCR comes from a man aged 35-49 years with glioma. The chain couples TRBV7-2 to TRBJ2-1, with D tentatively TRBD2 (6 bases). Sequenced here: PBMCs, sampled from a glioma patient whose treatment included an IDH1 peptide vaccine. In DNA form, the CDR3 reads TGTGCCAGCAGCCCATATGGGACTGGAACCTACAATGAGCAGTTCTTC. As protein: CASSPYGTGTYNEQFF. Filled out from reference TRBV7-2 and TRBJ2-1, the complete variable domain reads GAGVSQSPSNKVTEKGKDVELRCDPISGHTALYWYRQSLGQGLEFLIYFQGNSAPDKSGLPSDRFSAERTGGSVSTLTIQRTQQEDSAVYLCASSPYGTGTYNEQFFGPGTRLTVL.